The present T cell receptor beta chain was sequenced within a study of CD8 T cells in ankylosing spondylitis. In regard to this clonotype: Its antigen is undetermined. The junction shows a germline mismatch at one end, possibly a read error.

TCRdb recomputed calls from the 5' RACE reads with MiXCR, one row per CDR3 protein. Among 350,000 or so distinct CDR3 sequences, 11% were seen once, and the ten largest hold 8% to 9.5%. Findings and caveats of the study: Disease-linked clones, CD8+, were relatively rare in peripheral blood. What appeared characteristic of ankylosing spondylitis blood was a TCR beta motif of several highly homologous variants.

Germline assignment: CDR1 SGHRS and CDR2 YFSETQ. CDR3 length: 12 amino acids. This TCR was recovered from a female donor with ankylosing spondylitis or in good health (not recorded which). The sequenced sample consisted of blood, either unsorted or a sorted T cell fraction (not recorded which). This rearrangement joins TRBV5-1 to TRBJ2-1; D is uncertain. The CDR3 reads CTSGNRYNEQFF. Written as DNA, the CDR3 is TGCACCAGTGGTAACAGATACAATGAGCAGTTCTTC.